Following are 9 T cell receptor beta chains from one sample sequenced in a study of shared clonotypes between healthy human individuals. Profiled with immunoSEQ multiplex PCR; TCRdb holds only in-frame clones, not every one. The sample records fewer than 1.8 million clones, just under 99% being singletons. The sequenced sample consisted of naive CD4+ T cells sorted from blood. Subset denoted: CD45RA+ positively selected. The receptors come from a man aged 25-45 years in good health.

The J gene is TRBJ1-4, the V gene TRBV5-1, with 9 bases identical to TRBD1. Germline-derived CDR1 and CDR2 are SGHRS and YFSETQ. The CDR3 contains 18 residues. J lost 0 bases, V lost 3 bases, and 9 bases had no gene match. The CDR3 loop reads CASSYVPGQGATNEKLFF. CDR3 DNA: TGCGCCAGCAGCTATGTTCCGGGACAGGGTGCAACTAATGAAAAACTGTTTTTT.

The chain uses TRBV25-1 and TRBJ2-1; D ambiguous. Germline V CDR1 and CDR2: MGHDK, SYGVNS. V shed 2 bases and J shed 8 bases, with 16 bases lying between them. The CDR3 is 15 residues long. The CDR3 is CASSEPGSPLHEQFF. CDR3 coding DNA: TGTGCCAGCAGTGAACCCGGCAGCCCTCTGCATGAGCAGTTCTTC.

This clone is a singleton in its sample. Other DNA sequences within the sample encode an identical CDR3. The CDR3 DNA follows: TGTGCCAGCCGTGGTGACTCCTACGAGCAGTACTTC. Translated, it gives CASRGDSYEQYF. The genes are TRBV2 and TRBJ2-7; D gene ambiguous. Trimming pared 8 bases from V and 0 bases from J, leaving 8 bases between. Germline values: CDR1 SNHLY, CDR2 FYNNEI. CDR3 size: 12 residues.

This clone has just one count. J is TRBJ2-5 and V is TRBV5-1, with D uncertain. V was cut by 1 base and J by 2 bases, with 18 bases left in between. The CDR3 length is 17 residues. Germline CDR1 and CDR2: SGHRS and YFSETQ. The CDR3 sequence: CASSLISPETRQETQYF. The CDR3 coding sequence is TGCGCCAGCAGCTTGATCTCCCCGGAGACTCGACAAGAGACCCAGTACTTC.

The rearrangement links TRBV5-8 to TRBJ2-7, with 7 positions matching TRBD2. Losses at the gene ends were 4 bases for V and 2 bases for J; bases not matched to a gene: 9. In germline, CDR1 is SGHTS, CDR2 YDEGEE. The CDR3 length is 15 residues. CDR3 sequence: CASSKSSGLTYEQYF. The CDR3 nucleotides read TGTGCCAGCAGCAAATCTAGCGGACTAACCTACGAGCAGTACTTC.

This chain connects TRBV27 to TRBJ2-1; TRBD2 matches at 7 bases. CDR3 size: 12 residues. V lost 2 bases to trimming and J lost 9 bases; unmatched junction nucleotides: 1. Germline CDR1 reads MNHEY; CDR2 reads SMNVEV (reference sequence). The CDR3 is CASSLIAGEQFF. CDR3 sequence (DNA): TGTGCCAGCAGTTTAATAGCGGGTGAGCAGTTCTTC.

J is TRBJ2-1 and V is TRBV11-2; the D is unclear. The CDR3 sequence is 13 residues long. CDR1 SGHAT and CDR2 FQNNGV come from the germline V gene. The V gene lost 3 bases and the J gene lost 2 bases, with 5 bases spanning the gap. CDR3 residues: CASSFGPYNEQFF. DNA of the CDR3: TGTGCCAGCAGCTTCGGACCCTACAATGAGCAGTTCTTC.

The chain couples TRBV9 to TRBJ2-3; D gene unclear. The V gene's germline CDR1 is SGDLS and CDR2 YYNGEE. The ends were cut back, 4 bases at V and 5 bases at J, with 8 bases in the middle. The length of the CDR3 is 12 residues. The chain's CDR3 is CASSSPRDTQYF. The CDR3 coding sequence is TGTGCCAGCAGCTCCCCTAGAGATACGCAGTATTTT.

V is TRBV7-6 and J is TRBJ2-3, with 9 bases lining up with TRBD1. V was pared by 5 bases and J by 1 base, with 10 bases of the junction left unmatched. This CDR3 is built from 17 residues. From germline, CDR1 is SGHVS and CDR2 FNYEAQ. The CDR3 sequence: CASSLYGTGLGTDTQYF. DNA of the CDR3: TGTGCCAGCAGCCTATACGGGACAGGGCTTGGCACAGATACGCAGTATTTT.